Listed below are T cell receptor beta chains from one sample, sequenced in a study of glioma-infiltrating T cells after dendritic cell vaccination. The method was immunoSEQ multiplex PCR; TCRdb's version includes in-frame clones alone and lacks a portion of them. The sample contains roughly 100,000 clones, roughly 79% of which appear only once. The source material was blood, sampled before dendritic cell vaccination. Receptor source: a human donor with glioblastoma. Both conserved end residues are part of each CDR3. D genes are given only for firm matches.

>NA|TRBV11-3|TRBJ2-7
CASSSATAGEQYF
TGTGCCAGCAGCTCAGCGACGGCGGGGGAGCAGTACTTC
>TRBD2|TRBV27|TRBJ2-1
CASSFLAGGHNEQFF
TGTGCCAGCAGTTTCCTAGCGGGGGGGCACAATGAGCAGTTCTTC
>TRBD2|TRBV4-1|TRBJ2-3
CASSQEGLAGGLDTQYF
TGCGCCAGCAGCCAAGAGGGACTAGCGGGGGGGCTGGATACGCAGTATTTT
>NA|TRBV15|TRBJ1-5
CATSRDRDYGNQPQHF
TGTGCCACCAGCAGAGACCGCGATTACGGCAATCAGCCCCAGCATTTT
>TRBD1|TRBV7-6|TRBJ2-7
CASSIRQGSGYEQYF
TGTGCCAGCAGCATCAGACAGGGCTCAGGCTACGAGCAGTACTTC
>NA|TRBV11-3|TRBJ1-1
CASSLSQGGSEAFF
TGTGCCAGCAGCTTATCACAGGGCGGCAGTGAAGCTTTCTTT
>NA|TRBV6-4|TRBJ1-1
CASSEQPSLEAFF
TGTGCCAGCAGTGAACAGCCGTCGCTTGAAGCTTTCTTT
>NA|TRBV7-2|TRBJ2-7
CASSLEVGITGNSYEQYF
TGTGCCAGCAGCTTAGAGGTAGGGATAACGGGAAACTCCTACGAGCAGTACTTC
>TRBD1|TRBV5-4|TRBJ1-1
CASSFQGGPEAFF
TGTGCCAGCAGCTTTCAGGGGGGCCCTGAAGCTTTCTTT
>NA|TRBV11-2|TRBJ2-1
CASSPGGNNEQFF
TGTGCCAGCAGCCCCGGAGGGAACAATGAGCAGTTCTTC
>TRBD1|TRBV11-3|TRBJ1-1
CASSAEQGTEAFF
TGTGCCAGCAGCGCCGAACAGGGGACTGAAGCTTTCTTT
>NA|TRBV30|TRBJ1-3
CAWSADSASGNTIYF
TGTGCCTGGAGTGCGGACAGTGCCTCTGGAAACACCATATATTTT